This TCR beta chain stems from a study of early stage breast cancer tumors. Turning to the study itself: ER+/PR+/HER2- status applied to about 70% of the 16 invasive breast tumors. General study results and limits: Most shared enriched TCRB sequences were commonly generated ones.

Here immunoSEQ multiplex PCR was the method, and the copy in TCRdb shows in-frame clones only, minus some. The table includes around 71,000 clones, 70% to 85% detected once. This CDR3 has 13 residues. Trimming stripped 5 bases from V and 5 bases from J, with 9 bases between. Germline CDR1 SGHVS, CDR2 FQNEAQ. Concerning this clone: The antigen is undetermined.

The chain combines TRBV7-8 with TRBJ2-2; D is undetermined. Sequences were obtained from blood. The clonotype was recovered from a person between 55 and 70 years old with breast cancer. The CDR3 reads CASSRPGTGELFF. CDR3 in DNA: TGTGCCAGCAGCAGACCCGGGACCGGGGAGCTGTTTTTT.